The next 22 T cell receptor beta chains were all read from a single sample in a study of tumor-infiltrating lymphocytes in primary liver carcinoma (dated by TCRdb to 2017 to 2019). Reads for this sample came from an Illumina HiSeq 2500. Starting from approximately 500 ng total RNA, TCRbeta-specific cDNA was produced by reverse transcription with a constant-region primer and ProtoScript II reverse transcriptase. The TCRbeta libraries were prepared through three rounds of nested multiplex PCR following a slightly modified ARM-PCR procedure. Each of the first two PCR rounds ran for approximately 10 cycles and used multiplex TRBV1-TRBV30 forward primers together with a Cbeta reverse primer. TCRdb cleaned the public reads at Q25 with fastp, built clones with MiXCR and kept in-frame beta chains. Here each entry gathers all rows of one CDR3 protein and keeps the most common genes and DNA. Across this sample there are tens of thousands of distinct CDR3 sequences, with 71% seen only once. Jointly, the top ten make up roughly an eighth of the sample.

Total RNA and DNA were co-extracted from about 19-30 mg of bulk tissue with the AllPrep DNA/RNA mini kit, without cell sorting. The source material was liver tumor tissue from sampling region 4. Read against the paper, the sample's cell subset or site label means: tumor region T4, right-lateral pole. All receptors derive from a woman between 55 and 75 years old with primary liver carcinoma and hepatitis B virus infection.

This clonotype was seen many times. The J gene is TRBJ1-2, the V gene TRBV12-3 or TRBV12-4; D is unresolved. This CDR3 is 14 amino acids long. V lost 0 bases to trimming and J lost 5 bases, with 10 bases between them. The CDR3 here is CASSLAGAGYGYTF. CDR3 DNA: TGTGCCAGCAGTTTAGCTGGTGCAGGTTATGGCTACACCTTC.

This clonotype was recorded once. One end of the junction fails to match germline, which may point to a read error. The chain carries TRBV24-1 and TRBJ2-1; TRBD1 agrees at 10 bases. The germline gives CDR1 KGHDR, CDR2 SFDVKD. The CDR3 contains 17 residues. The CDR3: CATSDGPTGGRYNERFF. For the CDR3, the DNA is TGTGCCACCAGTGATGGACCGACAGGGGGCAGGTACAATGAGCGGTTCTTC.

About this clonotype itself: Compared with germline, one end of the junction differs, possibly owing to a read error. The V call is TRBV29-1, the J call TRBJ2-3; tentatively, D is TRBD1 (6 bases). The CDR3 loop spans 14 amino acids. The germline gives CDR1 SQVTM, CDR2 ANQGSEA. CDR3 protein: CSVGDRTLTDTKCF. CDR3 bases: TGCAGCGTTGGAGACAGGACCCTCACAGATACGAAGTGTTTT.

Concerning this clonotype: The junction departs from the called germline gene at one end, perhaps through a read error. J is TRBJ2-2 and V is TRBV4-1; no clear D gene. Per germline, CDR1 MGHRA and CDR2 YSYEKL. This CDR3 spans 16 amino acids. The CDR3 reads CAGSHDQAANTGELFF. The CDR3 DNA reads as TGCGCCGGCAGCCATGATCAGGCGGCGAACACCGGGGAGCTGTTTTTT.

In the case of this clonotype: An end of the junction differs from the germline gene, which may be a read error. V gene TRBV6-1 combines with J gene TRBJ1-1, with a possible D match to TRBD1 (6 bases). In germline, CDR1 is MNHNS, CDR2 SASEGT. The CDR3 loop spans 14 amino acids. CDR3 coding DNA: TGTGTCAGCAGCCAGGGACAAACGAACACTGAAGCTTTCTTC. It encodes CVSSQGQTNTEAFF.

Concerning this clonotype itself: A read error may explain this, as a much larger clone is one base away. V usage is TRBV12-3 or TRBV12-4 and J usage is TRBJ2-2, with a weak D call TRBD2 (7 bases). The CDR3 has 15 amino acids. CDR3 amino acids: CDSSFWGAGAGELFF. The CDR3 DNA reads TGTGACAGCAGTTTTTGGGGGGCGGGGGCCGGGGAGCTGTTTTTT.

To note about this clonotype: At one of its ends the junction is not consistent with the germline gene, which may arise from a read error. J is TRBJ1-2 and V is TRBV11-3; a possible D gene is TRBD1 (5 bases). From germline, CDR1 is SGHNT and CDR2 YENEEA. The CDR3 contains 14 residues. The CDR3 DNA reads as TGTGCCGGCAGCTTAATCGGACATGGCTATGGCTACACCTTT. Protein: CAGSLIGHGYGYTF.

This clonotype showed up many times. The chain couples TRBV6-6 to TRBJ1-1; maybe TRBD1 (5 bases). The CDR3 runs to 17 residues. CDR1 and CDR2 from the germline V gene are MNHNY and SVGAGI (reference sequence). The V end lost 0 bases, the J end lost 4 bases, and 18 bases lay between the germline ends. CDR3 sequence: CASSYSRGGRRATEAFF. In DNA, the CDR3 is TGTGCCAGCAGTTACTCGAGGGGAGGGAGAAGGGCCACTGAAGCTTTCTTT.

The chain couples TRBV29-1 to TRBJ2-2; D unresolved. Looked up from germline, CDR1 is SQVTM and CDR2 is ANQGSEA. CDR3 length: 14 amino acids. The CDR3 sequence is CRVVGCLNTGELFF. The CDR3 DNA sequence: TGCAGGGTGGTCGGCTGCCTAAACACCGGGGAGCTGTTTTTT.

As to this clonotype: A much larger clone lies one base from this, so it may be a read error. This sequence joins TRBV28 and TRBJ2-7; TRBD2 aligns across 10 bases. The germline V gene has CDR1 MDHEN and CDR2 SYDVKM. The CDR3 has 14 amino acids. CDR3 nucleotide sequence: TGTGCCAGCAAAACCGGGACTAGCGTTTACGGGCAGTACTTC. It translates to CASKTGTSVYGQYF.

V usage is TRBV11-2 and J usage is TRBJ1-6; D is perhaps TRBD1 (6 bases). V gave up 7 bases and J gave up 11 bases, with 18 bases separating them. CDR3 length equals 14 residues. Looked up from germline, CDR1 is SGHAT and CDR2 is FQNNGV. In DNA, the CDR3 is TGTGCCAGCATGCGGGACATTGACAATCCACCCCTCCACTTT. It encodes CASMRDIDNPPLHF.

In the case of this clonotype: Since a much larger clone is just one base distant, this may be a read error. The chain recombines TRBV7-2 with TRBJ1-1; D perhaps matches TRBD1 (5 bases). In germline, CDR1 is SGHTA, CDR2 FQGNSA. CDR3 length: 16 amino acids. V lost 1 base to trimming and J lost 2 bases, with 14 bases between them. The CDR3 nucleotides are TGTGCCAGCAGCTTAGGGTCAGGGAGGGGTAACACTGAAGCTTTCTTT. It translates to CASSLGSGRGNTEAFF.

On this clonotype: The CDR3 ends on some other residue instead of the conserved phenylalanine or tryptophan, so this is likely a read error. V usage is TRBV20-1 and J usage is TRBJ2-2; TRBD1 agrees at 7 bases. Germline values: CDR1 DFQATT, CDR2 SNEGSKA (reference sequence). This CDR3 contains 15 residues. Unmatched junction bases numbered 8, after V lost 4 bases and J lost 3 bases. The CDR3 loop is CSAKEGGVDTGELFS. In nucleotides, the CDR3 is TGCAGTGCTAAAGAAGGGGGCGTTGACACCGGGGAGCTGTTTTCT.

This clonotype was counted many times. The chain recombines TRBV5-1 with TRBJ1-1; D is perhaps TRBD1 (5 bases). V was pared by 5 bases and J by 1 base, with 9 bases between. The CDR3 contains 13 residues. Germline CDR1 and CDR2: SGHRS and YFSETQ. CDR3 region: CASSSTENTEAFF. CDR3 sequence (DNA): TGCGCCAGCAGTTCGACAGAGAACACTGAAGCTTTCTTT.

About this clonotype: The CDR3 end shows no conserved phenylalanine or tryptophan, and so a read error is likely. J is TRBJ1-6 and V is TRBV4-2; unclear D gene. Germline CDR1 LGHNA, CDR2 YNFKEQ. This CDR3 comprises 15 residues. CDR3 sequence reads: CANSQTAIRNSPLHL. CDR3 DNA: TGTGCCAACAGCCAAACAGCGATTAGAAATTCACCCCTCCACTTA.

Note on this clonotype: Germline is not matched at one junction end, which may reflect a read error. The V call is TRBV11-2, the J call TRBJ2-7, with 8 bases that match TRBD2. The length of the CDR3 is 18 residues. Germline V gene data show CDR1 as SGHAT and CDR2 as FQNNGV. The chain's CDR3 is CASRLDRVSLAGPYEQYF. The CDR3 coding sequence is TGTGCCAGCAGATTAGATAGGGTCAGTCTAGCGGGTCCCTACGAGCAATACTTC.

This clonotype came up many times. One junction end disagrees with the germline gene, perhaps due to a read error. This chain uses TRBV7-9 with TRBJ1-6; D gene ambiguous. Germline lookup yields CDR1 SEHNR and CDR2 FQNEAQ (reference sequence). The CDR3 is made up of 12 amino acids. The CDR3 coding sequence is TGTGCCAGCGGCTTCGGGGATTCACCCCTCCACTTT. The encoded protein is CASGFGDSPLHF.

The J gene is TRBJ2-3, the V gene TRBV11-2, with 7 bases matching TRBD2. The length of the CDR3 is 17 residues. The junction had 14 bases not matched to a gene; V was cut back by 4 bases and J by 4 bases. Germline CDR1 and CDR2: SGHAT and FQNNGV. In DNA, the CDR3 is TGTGCCAGCAGCTCAGAGGGACTAACATACGCGTCAGATACGCAGTATTTT. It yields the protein CASSSEGLTYASDTQYF.

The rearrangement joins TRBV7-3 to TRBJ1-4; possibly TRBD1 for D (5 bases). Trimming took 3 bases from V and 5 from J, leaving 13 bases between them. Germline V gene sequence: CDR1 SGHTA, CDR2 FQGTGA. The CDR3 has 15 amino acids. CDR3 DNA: TGTGCCAGCAGCTTGTCAGAGTGGGGGAATGAAAAACTGTTTTTT. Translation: CASSLSEWGNEKLFF.

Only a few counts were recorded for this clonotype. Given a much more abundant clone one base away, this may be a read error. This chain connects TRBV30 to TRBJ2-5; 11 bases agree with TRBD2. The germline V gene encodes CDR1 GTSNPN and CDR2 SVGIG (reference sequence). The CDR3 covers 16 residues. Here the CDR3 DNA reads TGTGGCTGGAGGCGAACGACTAGCGGGGACCAAGAGACCCAGTACTTC. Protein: CGWRRTTSGDQETQYF.

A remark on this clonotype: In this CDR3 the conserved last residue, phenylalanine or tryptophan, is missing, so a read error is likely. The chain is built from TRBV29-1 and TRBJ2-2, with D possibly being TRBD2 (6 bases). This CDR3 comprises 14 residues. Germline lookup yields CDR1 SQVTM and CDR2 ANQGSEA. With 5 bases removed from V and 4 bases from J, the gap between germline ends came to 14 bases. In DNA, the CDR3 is TGCAGCGTTCGGGGGATCGGGGGCACCGGGGAGCTGTTTCTT. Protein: CSVRGIGGTGELFL.

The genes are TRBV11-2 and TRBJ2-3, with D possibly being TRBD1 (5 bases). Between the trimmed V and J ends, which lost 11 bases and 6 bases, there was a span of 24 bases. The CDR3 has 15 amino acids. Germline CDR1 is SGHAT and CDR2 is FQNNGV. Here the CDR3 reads CADSTRPSPTDTQYF. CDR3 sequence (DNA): TGTGCCGACAGCACTCGTCCTTCCCCCACGGATACGCAGTATTTT. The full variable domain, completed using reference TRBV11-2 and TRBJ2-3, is EAGVAQSPRYKIIEKRQSVAFWCNPISGHATLYWYQQILGQGPKLLIQFQNNGVVDDSQLPKDRFSAERLKGVDSTLKIQPAKLEDSAVYLCADSTRPSPTDTQYFGPGTRLTVL.